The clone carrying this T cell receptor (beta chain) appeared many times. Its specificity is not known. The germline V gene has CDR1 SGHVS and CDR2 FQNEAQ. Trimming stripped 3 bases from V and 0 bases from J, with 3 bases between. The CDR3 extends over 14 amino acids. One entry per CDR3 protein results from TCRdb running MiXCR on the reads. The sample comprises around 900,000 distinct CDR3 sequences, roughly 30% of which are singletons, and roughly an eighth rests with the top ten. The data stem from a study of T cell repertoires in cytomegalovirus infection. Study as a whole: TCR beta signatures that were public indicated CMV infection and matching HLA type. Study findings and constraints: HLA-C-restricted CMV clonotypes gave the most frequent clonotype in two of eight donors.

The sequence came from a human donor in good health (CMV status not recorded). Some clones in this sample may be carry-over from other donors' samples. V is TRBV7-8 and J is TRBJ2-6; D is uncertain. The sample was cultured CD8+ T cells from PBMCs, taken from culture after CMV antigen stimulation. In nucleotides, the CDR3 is TGTGCCAGCAGCTTCTCCTCTGGGGCCAACGTCCTGACTTTC. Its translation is CASSFSSGANVLTF.